Following are 12 T cell receptor beta chains from one sample sequenced in a study of blood T cell repertoires in COVID-19. Sequencing was performed with immunoSEQ multiplex PCR; in TCRdb, only in-frame clones are kept and a portion is missing. Of 210,000 or so clones listed, approximately 87% are singletons. Material: PBMCs or T cells enriched from blood (not recorded which). Receptor source: a woman in her forties or fifties in a cohort exposed to, infected with or recovered from COVID-19 (not recorded which).

The chain has TRBV14 and TRBJ1-2, with 7 bases aligning to TRBD1. V lost 0 bases and J lost 7; bases outside the gene matches: 5. The V gene's germline CDR1 is SGHDN and CDR2 FVKESK. CDR3 length: 14 residues. The CDR3 DNA reads TGTGCCAGCAGCCAAGATTCCTACAGGGGTGGCTACACCTTC. It is translated as CASSQDSYRGGYTF. The full variable domain, in which reference TRBV14 and TRBJ1-2 provide the parts outside the CDR3, is EAGVTQFPSHSVIEKGQTVTLRCDPISGHDNLYWYRRVMGKEIKFLLHFVKESKQDESGMPNNRFLAERTGGTYSTLKVQPAELEDSGVYFCASSQDSYRGGYTFGSGTRLTVV.

The chain combines TRBV28 with TRBJ1-2, with 7 bases fitting TRBD1. Trimming at V came to 6 bases and at J to 4 bases, leaving 5 bases not matched to a gene. Germline CDR1 and CDR2: MDHEN and SYDVKM. CDR3 length equals 13 residues. The CDR3 loop reads CASSNGTVYGYTF. The CDR3 nucleotides are TGTGCCAGCAGCAACGGGACAGTCTATGGCTACACCTTC.

This clone was observed a few times. The J gene is TRBJ1-3, the V gene TRBV19; TRBD1 matches at 8 bases. This CDR3 contains 15 residues. The germline V gene encodes CDR1 LNHDA and CDR2 SQIVND (reference sequence). After removal of 7 bases from V and 3 bases from J, the junction contained 8 bases not matched to a gene. The CDR3 DNA reads as TGTGCCAGTAAGCTCCAGGGGGCCTTTGGAAACACCATATATTTT. This encodes CASKLQGAFGNTIYF.

The rearrangement links TRBV7-9 to TRBJ2-7; 12 bases agree with TRBD2. CDR1 is SEHNR and CDR2 is FQNEAQ in the germline V gene (reference sequence). The trim removed 2 bases at V and 3 bases at J, leaving 2 bases unmatched. This CDR3 is built from 15 residues. The CDR3 DNA sequence: TGTGCCAGCAGCTTACGGACTAGCGGGGACTACGAGCAGTACTTC. It encodes CASSLRTSGDYEQYF.

The V gene is TRBV4-3, the J gene TRBJ2-7; no clear D. This CDR3 has 15 amino acids. Trimming shortened V by 0 bases and J by 0 bases, and 9 bases separated the two germline ends. Germline CDR1 reads LGHNA; CDR2 reads YSLEER. The CDR3 coding sequence is TGCGCCAGCAGCCAAGACTACTGGAGCTCCTACGAGCAGTACTTC. Its translation is CASSQDYWSSYEQYF.

This clone was seen a few times. The chain employs TRBV5-1 and TRBJ2-7; TRBD1 agrees at 9 bases. This CDR3 region has 14 residues. Germline V gene data show CDR1 as SGHRS and CDR2 as YFSETQ. V shed 4 bases, J shed 3 bases, and the junction held 5 bases outside the gene matches. The CDR3 region is CASSPGTGIYEQYF. Written as DNA, the CDR3 is TGCGCCAGCAGCCCCGGGACAGGGATCTACGAGCAGTACTTC. The full variable domain, with the rest looked up from reference TRBV5-1 and TRBJ2-7, is KAGVTQTPRYLIKTRGQQVTLSCSPISGHRSVSWYQQTPGQGLQFLFEYFSETQRNKGNFPGRFSGRQFSNSRSEMNVSTLELGDSALYLCASSPGTGIYEQYFGPGTRLTVT.

The chain combines TRBV3-1 (or the pseudogene TRBV3-2) with TRBJ2-3, with D unclear. The germline V gene has CDR1 LGHDT and CDR2 YNNKEL (reference sequence). The CDR3 length is 16 residues. V lost 2 bases, J lost 7 bases, and 19 bases lay in between. The CDR3 reads CASSQYARQRVNTQYF. CDR3 DNA: TGTGCCAGCAGCCAATACGCGCGCCAACGCGTGAATACGCAGTATTTT.

This rearrangement joins TRBV5-1 to TRBJ1-2, with D tentatively TRBD1 (6 bases). The germline V gene encodes CDR1 SGHRS and CDR2 YFSETQ. V was pared by 4 bases and J by 5 bases, with 9 bases between. The CDR3 totals 12 residues. CDR3 coding DNA: TGCGCCAGCAGCGTCACAGGGTATGGCTACACCTTC. Residues: CASSVTGYGYTF.

This clone was detected a few times. J is TRBJ1-6 and V is TRBV30; no reliable D call. There are 18 residues in the CDR3. V was cut by 2 bases and J by 0 bases, with 17 bases left in between. Germline values: CDR1 GTSNPN, CDR2 SVGIG (reference sequence). CDR3 bases: TGTGCCTGGAGTCCCGTTGGTTTTAGCAGCTCCTATAATTCACCCCTCCACTTT. It specifies CAWSPVGFSSSYNSPLHF. The variable domain in full, completed from reference TRBV30 and TRBJ1-6, reads SQTIHQWPATLVQPVGSPLSLECTVEGTSNPNLYWYRQAAGRGLQLLFYSVGIGQISSEVPQNLSASRPQDRQFILSSKKLLLSDSGFYLCAWSPVGFSSSYNSPLHFGNGTRLTVT.

The count of this clone is one. Other nucleotide sequences in the sample specify the same CDR3. This chain joins TRBV19 and TRBJ1-1; no clear D. Trimming removed 3 bases at V and 1 base at J, with 3 bases between. This CDR3 is built from 12 residues. Germline CDR1 reads LNHDA; CDR2 reads SQIVND (reference sequence). CDR3 in DNA: TGTGCCAGTAGTATGCGGAACACTGAAGCTTTCTTT. Translating it yields CASSMRNTEAFF.

The genes are TRBV25-1 and TRBJ2-7, with D tentatively TRBD1 (5 bases). Germline V gene data show CDR1 as MGHDK and CDR2 as SYGVNS. The CDR3 is made up of 11 amino acids. Trimming removed 11 bases at V and 5 bases at J, with 13 bases between. CDR3: CAVTGLHEQYF. CDR3 bases: TGTGCCGTTACAGGTTTACACGAGCAGTACTTC.

The chain combines TRBV7-3 with TRBJ2-5; 8 bases line up with TRBD2. Germline loops: CDR1 SGHTA, CDR2 FQGTGA. The V segment lost 4 bases and the J segment 5 bases; nucleotides outside the gene matches: 12. CDR3 length: 16 amino acids. The CDR3 region is CASSSLGGLVGETQYF. CDR3 nucleotide sequence: TGTGCCAGCAGCTCTTTGGGGGGACTAGTCGGGGAGACCCAGTACTTC.